One sample yielded the 9 T cell receptor beta chains listed below, sequenced in a study of Graves' ophthalmopathy and Graves' hyperthyroidism. As the template, RNA transcripts were used to amplify TCR beta CDR3 regions. Second-round multiplex PCR came after a first-round RT-PCR that employed HTBI primers. TCRdb re-analysed the multiplex PCR reads in MiXCR, keeping a single row per CDR3 protein. This sample yields around 520,000 distinct CDR3 sequences, of which 35% to 40% are seen a single time; 3.5% to 5% belongs to the top ten. The material sequenced was peripheral blood or thyroid tissue (not recorded which). The receptor source for this set is an adult man with Graves' hyperthyroidism.

This clonotype was found many times. The chain has TRBV29-1 and TRBJ1-2; 8 bases map to TRBD1. The CDR3 length is 15 residues. Germline CDR1 is SQVTM and CDR2 is ANQGSEA. The J segment lost 0 bases and the V segment lost 4 bases, leaving 7 bases of the junction unmatched. This CDR3 reads CSVVLDRATNYGYTF. For the CDR3, the DNA is TGCAGCGTTGTTCTGGACAGGGCTACTAACTATGGCTACACCTTC. Combining the CDR3 with reference TRBV29-1 and TRBJ1-2 gives the whole variable domain SAVISQKPSRDICQRGTSLTIQCQVDSQVTMMFWYRQQPGQSLTLIATANQGSEATYESGFVIDKFPISRPNLTFSTLTVSNMSPEDSSIYLCSVVLDRATNYGYTFGSGTRLTVV.

Comments on this clonotype: A much larger clone sits a single nucleotide away, making a read error possible. The CDR3 DNA sequence: TGTGCCAGCAGTCAGACAGGGAGTCAGTACGAGCAGTACTTC. This translates into CASSQTGSQYEQYF. V and J are TRBV11-1 and TRBJ2-7, with 7 bases aligning to TRBD1. CDR1 SGHAT and CDR2 FQDESV come from the germline V gene (reference sequence). V was pared by 6 bases and J by 4 bases, with 9 bases of the junction left unmatched. CDR3 length: 14 amino acids.

This clonotype was recorded a few times. The V gene is TRBV7-8, the J gene TRBJ2-7; either TRBD1 or TRBD2 may supply D (6 bases each). The germline gives CDR1 SGHVS, CDR2 FQNEAQ. This CDR3 region has 16 residues. The germline V and J ends were trimmed by 6 bases and 5 bases, with 23 bases remaining between them. The CDR3 spells CASSESGGRFKDEQYF. DNA for the CDR3: TGTGCCAGCAGTGAATCCGGGGGCAGGTTTAAAGACGAGCAGTACTTC.

Only a few counts were recorded for this clonotype. This chain links TRBV11-2 with TRBJ1-1, with no clear D. V was shortened by 5 bases and J by 5 bases, with 12 bases between the two germline ends. The CDR3 runs 13 residues. Looked up from germline, CDR1 is SGHAT and CDR2 is FQNNGV. The CDR3 DNA sequence: TGTGCCAGCAGCCCCGAGCCGGGAACTGAAGCTTTCTTT. The encoded protein is CASSPEPGTEAFF.

The sample holds many counts of this clonotype. The chain has TRBV12-3 or TRBV12-4 and TRBJ1-1; TRBD1 is a possible D gene (5 bases). The CDR3 loop spans 13 amino acids. Trimming removed 6 bases from V and 0 bases from J, with 8 bases in between. CDR3 amino acids: CASSLRVNTEAFF. CDR3 DNA sequence: TGTGCCAGCAGCCTCAGGGTGAACACTGAAGCTTTCTTT.

This clonotype has ten or more counts. The chain combines TRBV7-8 with TRBJ1-5; 11 positions agree with TRBD1. Germline lookup yields CDR1 SGHVS and CDR2 FQNEAQ. The junction had 8 bases not matched to a gene; V was cut back by 2 bases and J by 5 bases. This CDR3 region has 17 residues. The CDR3 protein is CASSLTRDRGVDQPQHF. The DNA for the CDR3 is TGTGCCAGCAGCTTAACCCGGGACAGGGGGGTCGATCAGCCCCAGCATTTT.

This rearrangement joins TRBV7-9 to TRBJ2-6; 9 bases agree with TRBD1. J lost 0 bases, V lost 0 bases, and 3 bases had no gene match. This CDR3 spans 18 amino acids. The germline CDR1 and CDR2 sequences are SEHNR and FQNEAQ (reference sequence). The DNA for the CDR3 is TGTGCCAGCAGCTTAGCTCCGGGACAGGGCTCTGGGGCCAACGTCCTGACTTTC. The encoded protein is CASSLAPGQGSGANVLTF.

The chain uses TRBV29-1 and TRBJ1-2; 10 positions agree with TRBD1. Looked up from germline, CDR1 is SQVTM and CDR2 is ANQGSEA. The CDR3 loop spans 11 amino acids. Trimming removed 4 bases from V and 9 bases from J; junction bases left unmatched: 2. In nucleotides, the CDR3 is TGCAGCGTTGGGGACAGGGGTCGCTACACCTTC. This encodes CSVGDRGRYTF.

The chain is built from TRBV29-1 and TRBJ1-6, with a tentative D call TRBD1 (5 bases). V was cut by 4 bases and J by 14 bases, with 21 bases left in between. The CDR3 loop spans 14 amino acids. The V gene's germline CDR1 is SQVTM and CDR2 ANQGSEA. Here the CDR3 DNA reads TGCAGCGTTGTGGAGGGGAGCTCTGGGGCCACCCTCCACTTT. Translation: CSVVEGSSGATLHF.